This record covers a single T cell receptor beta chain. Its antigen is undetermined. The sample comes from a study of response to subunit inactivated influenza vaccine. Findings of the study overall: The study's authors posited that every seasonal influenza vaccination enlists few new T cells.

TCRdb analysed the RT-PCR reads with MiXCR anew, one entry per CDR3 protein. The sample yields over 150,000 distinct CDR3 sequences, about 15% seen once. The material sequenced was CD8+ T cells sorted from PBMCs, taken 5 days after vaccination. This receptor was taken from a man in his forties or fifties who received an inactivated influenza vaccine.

In nucleotides, the CDR3 is TGTGCCAGCAGCCAAGATTGGTCGGGTAGCTTGTATGGCTACACCTTC. The encoded protein is CASSQDWSGSLYGYTF. The chain carries TRBV4-2 and TRBJ1-2; D is uncertain. The CDR3 loop spans 16 amino acids. Germline loops: CDR1 LGHNA, CDR2 YNFKEQ. Trimming removed 0 bases from V and 5 bases from J, with 16 bases in between.